This T cell receptor (beta chain) was identified during a study of T cell responses to AZD1222 COVID-19 vaccine. Regarding the study as a whole: Vaccine-related CD4 TCRs covered spike, predominating at 160-218 and 743-854.

The germline V and J ends were trimmed by 4 bases and 3 bases, with 8 bases remaining between them. Germline assignment: CDR1 SGHKS and CDR2 YYEKEE (reference sequence). The length of the CDR3 is 12 residues. Of note for this clone: Its matching antigen is unknown.

Sequenced by immunoSEQ multiplex PCR; TCRdb stores in-frame clones only, minus some. Among approximately 150,000 clones listed, approximately 90% were seen once. The clonotype was recovered from an adult who received the AZD1222 COVID-19 vaccine. The sample here was peripheral blood, taken 28 days after the second AZD1222 dose. The chain has TRBV5-5 and TRBJ2-7; D gene ambiguous. In DNA, the CDR3 is TGTGCCAGCAGCGGAACCGGCTACGAGCAGTACTTC. Protein: CASSGTGYEQYF.